This T cell receptor (beta chain) was retrieved from a study of blood T cell repertoires in COVID-19 (TCRdb year 2020). Turning to the overall study: Collaborator samples came from the United States, Italy and Spain and covered acute and convalescent phases of COVID-19. The repertoires were released in a freely available public database intended as a resource for research on the immune response to SARS-CoV-2. The sample metadata nearly always contained a de-identified subject ID, COVID-19 status, age in years and sex. Deeply sampled blood TCRbeta repertoires from subjects exposed to, actively infected with, or recovered from COVID-19 were included in the dataset. Samples were obtained from the ongoing ImmuneRACE study (first 160 participants) and from 1,254 subjects provided by 6 global collaborators. The prospective study material was composed of cDNA or gDNA derived from T cells, B-cell-depleted T cells, or PBMCs. Where available, HLA class I and class II types were obtained from metadata supplied by the sample provider rather than from assay-based typing. Broad study findings and their caveats: The quantity of clinical and demographic metadata differed by source and by participant and was supplied without curation.

TCRbeta CDR3 regions were amplified from genomic DNA by means of the immunoSEQ Assay, a bias-controlled multiplex PCR. The source study handled its data this way. The number of nucleated cells in each sample was estimated from the amplification of reference gene primers within the assay. To quantify the absolute abundance of each unique TCRbeta CDR3 rearrangement, sequence reads were collapsed and filtered. For each sample, productive Simpson clonality was calculated by taking the square root of Simpson's diversity index across productive rearrangements. In its TCRdb copy, this immuneACCESS table keeps in-frame sequences only and misses some clones. Where compared with another copy, unresolved V genes explain less than half of these, and the others have no known cause. V and J calls and clone size are copied from that table; D and trimming were computed from the DNA. The table for this sample lists 60,000 to 75,000 clones; over 75% of them were counted only once. 5.1% of the sample rests with the top ten.

Collaborating institutions collected whole blood in K2EDTA tubes following their own protocols. For TCRbeta analysis, collaborators shipped samples in one of three forms: frozen whole blood, isolated PBMCs, or DNA extracted from either of those sample types. Deletion took 5 bases off V and 7 bases off J, with a span of 15 bases between the germline ends. From the germline V gene, CDR1 is SGHVS and CDR2 is FNYEAQ. The CDR3 covers 13 residues, taking in both the cysteine and the phenylalanine. Of the read, only the CDR3 DNA is kept; its 39 bases are in frame from base 1. A single count supports this clone. The target of this receptor is not known. There are no base qualities to consult, and no much larger clone falls within one base.

The sample taken for sequencing was peripheral blood. This TCR was recovered from a human donor in a cohort sampled during active COVID-19. The chain employs TRBV7-6 and TRBJ2-7, with no confident D gene call. In nucleotide form, the sequence is TGTGCCAGCAGCCCCCGACCGGGTGGGGAGCAGTACTTC. This codes for CASSPRPGGEQYF.